A selection of T cell receptor beta chains follows, all from one sample in a study of tumor-infiltrating lymphocytes in localized non-small cell lung cancer. TCRdb's table, derived via immunoSEQ multiplex PCR, lists solely in-frame clones and lacks some. The sample carries just over 14,000 clones, 81% recorded once. Sequenced: lung tumor tissue. The receptors were gathered from a human donor with non-small cell lung cancer. Each CDR3 is given with its conserved first and last residue. The order of the fields is clone size, V gene, J gene, D gene, CDR3 DNA, CDR3 protein. D genes are given only for firm matches. Only some rows state a clone size, as once, few, many or a class for expanded clones.

>NA|TRBV29-1|TRBJ1-4|NA
TGCAGCGTTGAAGGGGAAAGTAATGAAAAACTGTTTTTT
CSVEGESNEKLFF
>NA|TRBV30|TRBJ1-2|NA
TGTGCCTGGAGTGGTACAGGGCTTGGCGGTGGCTACACCTTC
CAWSGTGLGGGYTF
>NA|TRBV19|TRBJ2-7|TRBD2
TGTGCCAGTAGTGTAGCGGGAGCTCCTGGGGAGCAGTACTTC
CASSVAGAPGEQYF
>NA|TRBV7-9|TRBJ2-7|NA
TGTGCCAGCAGCTTGCAGGGAAGCTCCTACGAGCAGTACTTC
CASSLQGSSYEQYF
>NA|TRBV7-9|TRBJ2-7|NA
TGTGCCAGCAGCCCTGGACAGTCCTACGAGCAGTACTTC
CASSPGQSYEQYF
>NA|TRBV9|TRBJ2-2|TRBD2
TGTGCCAGCAGCGTAGCTACCAGCGGGAGGGCCTGGAACACCTGGGAGCTGTTTTTT
CASSVATSGRAWNTWELFF
>NA|TRBV2|TRBJ1-3|NA
TGTGCCAGCATCGCTCAGTCCTTCTCAGGAAACACCATATATTTT
CASIAQSFSGNTIYF
>NA|TRBV7-2|TRBJ2-7|TRBD2
TGTGCCAGCAGCTTAACCTTAGCGGGAGGAGTCTACGAGCAGTACTTC
CASSLTLAGGVYEQYF
>NA|TRBV20-1|TRBJ1-2|NA
TGCAGTGCTAGAGACAGGGATAGCTACACCTTC
CSARDRDSYTF
>NA|TRBV5-4|TRBJ2-7|TRBD1
TGTGCCAGCAGCCTACAGGACAGGGGCGAGCAGTACTTC
CASSLQDRGEQYF
>NA|TRBV4-3|TRBJ2-7|TRBD2
TGCGCCAGCAGCCAAGGTAGACTAGCGGGAATTCCCGAGCAGTACTTC
CASSQGRLAGIPEQYF
>NA|TRBV27|TRBJ2-7|NA
TGTGCCAGCAGTTATGGACCAGGCTACGAGCAGTACTTC
CASSYGPGYEQYF
>few|TRBV4-2|TRBJ2-2|NA
TGTGCCAGCAGCCAACCGGACAACACCGGGGAGCTGTTTTTT
CASSQPDNTGELFF
>once|TRBV6-5|TRBJ1-4|TRBD1
TGTGCCAGCAGTTCCGGTCGGACAGGGGTGGGTGAAAAACTGTTTTTT
CASSSGRTGVGEKLFF
>NA|TRBV4-1|TRBJ1-2|NA
TGCGCCAGCAGCCAAGATCAGGGGACCTATGGCTACACCTTC
CASSQDQGTYGYTF
>once|TRBV7-5|TRBJ2-7|NA
TGTGCCAGAAGCTTACGCGGGATCGAGCAGTACTTC
CARSLRGIEQYF
>NA|TRBV5-1|TRBJ1-2|TRBD1
TGCGCCAGCGGAGAGGACAGGGCTTTAATAGGCTACACCTTC
CASGEDRALIGYTF
>few|TRBV4-3|TRBJ2-5|TRBD1
TGCGCCAGCAGCCAAAACAGGGGTGGCGAGACCCAGTACTTC
CASSQNRGGETQYF
>NA|TRBV4-1|TRBJ1-1|NA
TGCGCCAGCAGCCAAGAAGGGGCAATGAACACTGAAGCTTTCTTT
CASSQEGAMNTEAFF
>NA|TRBV7-7|TRBJ2-2|TRBD1
TGTGCTAGCGGTCGACAGGGGGCGGACGGGGAGCTGTTTTTT
CASGRQGADGELFF
>NA|TRBV25-1|TRBJ1-2|NA
TGTGCCAGCAGTATAGAGCTCCTGGGGGGCTATGGCTACACCTTC
CASSIELLGGYGYTF
>NA|TRBV2|TRBJ1-1|NA
TGTGCCAGCAGTAGCCAACGCGCTAACACTGAAGCTTTCTTT
CASSSQRANTEAFF
>NA|TRBV28|TRBJ1-4|TRBD1
TGTGCCAGCAGTACAGGGGCCGGTAATGAAAAACTGTTTTTT
CASSTGAGNEKLFF
>NA|TRBV27|TRBJ2-3|TRBD2
TGTGCCAGCAGTCTCAAGGGCGGGACTAGCGGGAGGGCCTACACAGATACGCAGTATTTT
CASSLKGGTSGRAYTDTQYF
>NA|TRBV5-1|TRBJ2-3|NA
TGCGCCAGCAGCCGGACCTACACAGATACGCAGTATTTT
CASSRTYTDTQYF
>NA|TRBV19|TRBJ2-1|TRBD2
TGTGCCAGTATGGAGCGGGAGGGCCTTTTCTACAATGAGCAGTTCTTC
CASMEREGLFYNEQFF
>NA|TRBV5-5|TRBJ1-5|TRBD1
TGTGCCAGCAGCAACCAGGGGGGGCCCCAGCATTTT
CASSNQGGPQHF
>NA|TRBV5-1|TRBJ2-1|TRBD2
TGCGCCAGCAGCGTGATAGCGGGTAGAGAGCAGTTCTTC
CASSVIAGREQFF
>once|TRBV5-5|TRBJ2-1|TRBD2
TGTGCCAGCAGCAGAGCGGGAGGGACCTACAATGAGCAGTTCTTC
CASSRAGGTYNEQFF
>NA|TRBV28|TRBJ2-7|TRBD2
TGTGCCAGCGCCCTGAGTGGGGGGGGCTACGAGCAGTACTTC
CASALSGGGYEQYF
>NA|TRBV7-6|TRBJ2-3|NA
TGTGCCAGCAGCCCCGGGCCACCCACAGATACGCAGTATTTT
CASSPGPPTDTQYF
>NA|TRBV4-2|TRBJ2-2|NA
TGTGCCAGCAGCCTATCCGGCACTAGAGGCCCCGGGGAGCTGTTTTTT
CASSLSGTRGPGELFF
>NA|TRBV2|TRBJ2-7|TRBD2
TGTGCCAGCAGTATGACTAGCGGGAGGGCCCGCGGCGAGCAGTACTTC
CASSMTSGRARGEQYF
>NA|TRBV19|TRBJ1-2|NA
TGTGCCAGTAAAGGGTTCGGAAACTATGGCTACACCTTC
CASKGFGNYGYTF
>NA|TRBV27|TRBJ1-3|NA
TGTGCCAGCAAGGTGGCAGGCTCTGGAAACACCATATATTTT
CASKVAGSGNTIYF
>NA|TRBV29-1|TRBJ2-1|NA
TGCAGCGTTCGGGACTTGTACAATGAGCAGTTCTTC
CSVRDLYNEQFF
>NA|TRBV9|TRBJ2-1|TRBD2
TGTGCCAGCAGCGTAGGGACTAGCGGGGCAGGTAGGGGCGATGAGCAGTTCTTC
CASSVGTSGAGRGDEQFF
>NA|TRBV6-5|TRBJ1-2|NA
TGTGCCATCAGTGGTATTACAGAGACTAACTATGGCTACACCTTC
CAISGITETNYGYTF
>few|TRBV4-3|TRBJ2-4|NA
TGCGCCAGCAGCCAAGATCAAGGGACGAACATTCAGTACTTC
CASSQDQGTNIQYF
>NA|TRBV7-8|TRBJ2-7|TRBD1
TGTGCCAGTGCCGGACAGGCCCCTTACGAGCAGTACTTC
CASAGQAPYEQYF
>NA|TRBV29-1|TRBJ1-1|NA
TGCAGCGTTGAAGAAACAGGAAATTTAGCAACTGAAGCTTTCTTT
CSVEETGNLATEAFF